The TCR beta chain under discussion was sequenced for a study of regulatory T cells in long-lasting Graves disease. Investigators prepared the TCR beta libraries by applying iRepertoire HTBI primers and Arm-PCR of CDR3 regions. TCRdb ran MiXCR on the multiplex PCR reads and lists one entry per CDR3 protein. The table records over 500,000 distinct CDR3 sequences, roughly 15% of them present only once. This CDR3 comprises 15 residues. Between the trimmed V and J ends, which lost 0 bases and 5 bases, there was a span of 17 bases. The germline V gene encodes CDR1 DFQATT and CDR2 SNEGSKA (reference sequence). This clonotype showed up many times. Time point here: newly diagnosed GD, antithyroid drugs for less than 3 months. Extracted PBMC RNA gave rise to the TCR library. Separately, the same data were catalogued under a study of T cells in Graves' hyperthyroidism and ophthalmopathy.

The genes are TRBV20-1 and TRBJ2-7; tentative D call: TRBD2 (6 bases). The sequence came from a man aged 18 to 35 with Graves disease. Sequencing was performed on peripheral blood mononuclear cells (PBMCs), taken at new diagnosis, from a patient treated with antithyroid drugs. The CDR3 region is CSARDPAGRANEQYF. CDR3 in DNA: TGCAGTGCTAGAGATCCGGCGGGAAGAGCCAACGAGCAGTACTTC.